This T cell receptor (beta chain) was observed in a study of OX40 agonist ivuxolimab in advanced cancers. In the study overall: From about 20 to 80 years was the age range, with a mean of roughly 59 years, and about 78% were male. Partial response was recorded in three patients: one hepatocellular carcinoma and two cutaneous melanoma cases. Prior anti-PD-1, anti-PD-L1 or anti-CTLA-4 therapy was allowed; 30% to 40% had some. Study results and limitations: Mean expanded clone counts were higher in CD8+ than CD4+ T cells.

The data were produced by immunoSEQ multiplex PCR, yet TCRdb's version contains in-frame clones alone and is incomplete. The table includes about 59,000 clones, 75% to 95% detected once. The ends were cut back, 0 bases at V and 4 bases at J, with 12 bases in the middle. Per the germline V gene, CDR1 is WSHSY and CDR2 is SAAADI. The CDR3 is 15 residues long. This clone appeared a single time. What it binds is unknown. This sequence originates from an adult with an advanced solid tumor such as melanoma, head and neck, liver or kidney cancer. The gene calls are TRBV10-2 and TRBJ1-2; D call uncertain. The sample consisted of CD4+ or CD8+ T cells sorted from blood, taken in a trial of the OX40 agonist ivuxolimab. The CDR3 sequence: CASSESPGSVYGYTF. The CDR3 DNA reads TGCGCCAGCAGTGAGTCTCCGGGCTCAGTCTATGGCTACACCTTC.